This T cell receptor beta chain was identified in a study of blood T cell repertoires in COVID-19. Study in general: Samples representing acute and convalescent COVID-19 were sourced from the United States, Italy and Spain. In each case, the material was cDNA or gDNA derived from T cells, B-cell-depleted T cells, or PBMCs.

The CDR3 extends over 17 amino acids. Germline CDR1 and CDR2: LGHNA and YSLEER. V lost 0 bases, J lost 0 bases, and 15 bases lay in between. Sequencing was performed with immunoSEQ multiplex PCR; in TCRdb, only in-frame clones are kept and a portion is missing. The sample contains some 150,000 clones, approximately 85% of which appear only once. The source material was peripheral blood. The receptor was isolated from a human donor with acute or convalescent COVID-19. The donor label of this sample is uncertain. The chain has TRBV4-3 and TRBJ2-7, with D perhaps TRBD2 (6 bases). This CDR3 is CASSQEDRGKNSYEQYF. CDR3 nucleotide sequence: TGCGCCAGCAGCCAAGAGGATCGGGGGAAGAACTCCTACGAGCAGTACTTC.